This T cell receptor (beta chain) comes out of a study of CD8+ T cells in alopecia areata. On the study more broadly: Each day, treated patients took oral tofacitinib twice, at 5 to 10 mg per dose. Study-level results: Clonality exceeded that of normal scalp in lesional scalp, most notably in alopecia totalis/universalis. Scalp clonality dropped significantly under tofacitinib, as did expanded CD8+ top-100 clones. When scalp samples are sequenced, resident alphabeta T cells of normal skin are also captured.

It was cDNA, reverse transcribed from extracted RNA, that served as the sequencing template. The protocol was immunoSEQ multiplex PCR, while the TCRdb copy is restricted to in-frame clones and leaves out a portion. The table has more than 85,000 clones, roughly three fifths seen once. Documented treatment: oral pan-JAK inhibitor, 5-10 mg twice daily. Note on this clone: The target antigen is unknown.

This sequence was found in a human donor with alopecia areata. Sequenced material: CD8+ T cells sorted from blood, taken at week 4, from a patient treated with tofacitinib.

This CDR3 is CASSMRLSSYEQYF. As DNA, the CDR3 is TGTGCCAGTAGTATGAGACTGTCTTCCTACGAGCAGTACTTC. The V gene is TRBV19, the J gene TRBJ2-7; D unresolved. The CDR3 extends over 14 amino acids. CDR1 is LNHDA, CDR2 SQIVND, per germline (reference sequence). V was clipped by 3 bases and J by 1 base, with 10 bases between them.